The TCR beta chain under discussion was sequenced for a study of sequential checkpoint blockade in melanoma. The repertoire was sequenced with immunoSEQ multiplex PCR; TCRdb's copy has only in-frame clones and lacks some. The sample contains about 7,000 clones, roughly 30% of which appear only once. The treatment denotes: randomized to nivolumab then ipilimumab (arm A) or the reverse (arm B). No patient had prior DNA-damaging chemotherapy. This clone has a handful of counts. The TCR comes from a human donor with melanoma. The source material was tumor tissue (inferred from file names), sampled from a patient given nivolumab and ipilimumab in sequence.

CDR3 sequence: CASNLAGGNQPQHF. The CDR3 bases are TGTGCCAGCAACCTCGCAGGGGGCAATCAGCCCCAGCATTTT. V usage is TRBV6-8 and J usage is TRBJ1-5; maybe TRBD1 (6 bases). Germline V gene lookup returns CDR1 MNHGY and CDR2 SAAAGT. This CDR3 is 14 amino acids long. V was clipped by 7 bases and J by 2 bases, with 12 bases between them.